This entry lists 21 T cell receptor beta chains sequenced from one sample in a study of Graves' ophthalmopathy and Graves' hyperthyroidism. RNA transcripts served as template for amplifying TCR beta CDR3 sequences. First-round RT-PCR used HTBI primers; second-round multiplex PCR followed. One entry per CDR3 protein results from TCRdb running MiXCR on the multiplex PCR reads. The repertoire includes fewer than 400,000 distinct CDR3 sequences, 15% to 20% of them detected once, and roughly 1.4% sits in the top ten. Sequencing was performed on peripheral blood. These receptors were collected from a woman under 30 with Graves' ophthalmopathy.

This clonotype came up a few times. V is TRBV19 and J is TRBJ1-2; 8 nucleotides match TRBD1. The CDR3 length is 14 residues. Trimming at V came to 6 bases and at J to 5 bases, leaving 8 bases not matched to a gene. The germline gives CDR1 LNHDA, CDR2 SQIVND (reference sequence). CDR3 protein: CASRILGQDYGYTF. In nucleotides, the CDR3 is TGTGCCAGTAGGATCCTGGGACAGGATTATGGCTACACCTTC.

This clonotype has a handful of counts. CDR3: CASSTIGTANYGYTF. The CDR3 bases are TGTGCCAGTTCTACGATCGGGACAGCAAACTATGGCTACACCTTC. The chain uses TRBV6-1 and TRBJ1-2, with 7 bases identical to TRBD1. The CDR3 consists of 15 residues. J lost 2 bases, V lost 9 bases, and 12 bases had no gene match. Looked up from germline, CDR1 is MNHNS and CDR2 is SASEGT.

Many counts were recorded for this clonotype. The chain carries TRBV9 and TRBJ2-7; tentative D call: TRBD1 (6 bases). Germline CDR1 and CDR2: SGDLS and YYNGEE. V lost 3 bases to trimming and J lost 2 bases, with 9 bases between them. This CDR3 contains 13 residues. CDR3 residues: CASSAGQPYEQYF. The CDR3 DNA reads TGTGCCAGCAGCGCCGGACAGCCCTACGAGCAGTACTTC. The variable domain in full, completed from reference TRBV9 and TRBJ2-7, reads DSGVTQTPKHLITATGQRVTLRCSPRSGDLSVYWYQQSLDQGLQFLIQYYNGEERAKGNILERFSAQQFPDLHSELNLSSLELGDSALYFCASSAGQPYEQYFGPGTRLTVT.

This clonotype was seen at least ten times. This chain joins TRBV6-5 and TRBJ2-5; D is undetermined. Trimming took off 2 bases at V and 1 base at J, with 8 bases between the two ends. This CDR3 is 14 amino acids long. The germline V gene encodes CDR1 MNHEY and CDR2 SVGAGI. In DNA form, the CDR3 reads TGTGCCAGCAGTTACGGACGCCTCCAAGAGACCCAGTACTTC. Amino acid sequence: CASSYGRLQETQYF.

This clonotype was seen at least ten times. CDR3 coding DNA: TGCGCCAGCAGCCAAGTAGGGCAGGGAGGCTACGAGCAGTACTTC. The encoded protein is CASSQVGQGGYEQYF. The chain uses TRBV4-1 and TRBJ2-7; D possibly corresponds to TRBD2 (6 bases). Germline V gene sequence: CDR1 MGHRA, CDR2 YSYEKL. Trimming left V 1 base short and J 3 bases short, with 13 bases between. This CDR3 has 15 amino acids.

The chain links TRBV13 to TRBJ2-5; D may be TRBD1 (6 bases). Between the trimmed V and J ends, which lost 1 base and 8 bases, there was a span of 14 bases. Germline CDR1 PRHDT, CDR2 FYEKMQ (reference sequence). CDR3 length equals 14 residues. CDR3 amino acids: CASSLEGRGDTQYF. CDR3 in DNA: TGTGCCAGCAGCTTAGAAGGCAGGGGTGACACCCAGTACTTC.

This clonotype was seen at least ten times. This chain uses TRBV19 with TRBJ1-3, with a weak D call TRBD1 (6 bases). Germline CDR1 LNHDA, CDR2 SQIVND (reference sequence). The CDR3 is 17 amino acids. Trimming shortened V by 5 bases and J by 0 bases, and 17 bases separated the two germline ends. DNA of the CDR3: TGTGCCAGTAGTGACCCGGGACACCCGAGCTCTGGAAACACCATATATTTT. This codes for CASSDPGHPSSGNTIYF.

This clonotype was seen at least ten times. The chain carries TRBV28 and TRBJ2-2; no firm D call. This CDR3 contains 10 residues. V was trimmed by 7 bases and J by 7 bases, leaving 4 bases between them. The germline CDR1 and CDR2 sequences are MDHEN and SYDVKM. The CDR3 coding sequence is TGTGCCAGCACGTACGGGGAGCTGTTTTTT. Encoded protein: CASTYGELFF. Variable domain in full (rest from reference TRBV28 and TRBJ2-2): DVKVTQSSRYLVKRTGEKVFLECVQDMDHENMFWYRQDPGLGLRLIYFSYDVKMKEKGDIPEGYSVSREKKERFSLILESASTNQTSMYLCASTYGELFFGEGSRLTVL.

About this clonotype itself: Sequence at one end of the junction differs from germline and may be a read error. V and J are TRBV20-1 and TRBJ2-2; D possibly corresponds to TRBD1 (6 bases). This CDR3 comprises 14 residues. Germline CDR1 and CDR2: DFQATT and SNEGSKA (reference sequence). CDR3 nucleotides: TGCAGTGCACAGGGACATCGTAACACCGGGGAGCTGTTTTTC. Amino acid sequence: CSAQGHRNTGELFF.

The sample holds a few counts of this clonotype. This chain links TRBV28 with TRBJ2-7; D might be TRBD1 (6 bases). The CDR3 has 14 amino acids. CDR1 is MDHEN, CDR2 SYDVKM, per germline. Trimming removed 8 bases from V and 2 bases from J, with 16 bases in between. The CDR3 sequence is CASGSGGRTYEQYF. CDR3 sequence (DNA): TGTGCCAGCGGGAGTGGGGGCCGAACCTACGAGCAGTACTTC.

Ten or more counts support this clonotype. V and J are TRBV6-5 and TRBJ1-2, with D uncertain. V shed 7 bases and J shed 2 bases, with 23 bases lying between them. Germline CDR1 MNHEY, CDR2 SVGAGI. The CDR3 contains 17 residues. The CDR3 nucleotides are TGTGCCAGCATGGTTACGCAGGCCCAACTTATCAACTATGGCTACACCTTC. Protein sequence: CASMVTQAQLINYGYTF.

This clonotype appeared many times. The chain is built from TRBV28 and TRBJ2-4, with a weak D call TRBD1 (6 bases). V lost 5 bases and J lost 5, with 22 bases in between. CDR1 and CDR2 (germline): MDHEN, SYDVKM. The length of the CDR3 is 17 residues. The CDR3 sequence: CASSAPTGKIGENIQYF. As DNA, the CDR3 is TGTGCCAGCAGTGCACCAACAGGGAAAATAGGCGAAAACATTCAGTACTTC.

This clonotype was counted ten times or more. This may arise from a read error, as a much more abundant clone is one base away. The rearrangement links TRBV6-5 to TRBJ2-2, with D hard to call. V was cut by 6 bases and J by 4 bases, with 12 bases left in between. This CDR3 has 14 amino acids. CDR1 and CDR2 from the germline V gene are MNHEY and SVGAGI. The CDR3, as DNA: TGTGCCAGCAGCAATGGTGGTGGCACCGGGGAGCTGTTTTTT. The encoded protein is CASSNGGGTGELFF.

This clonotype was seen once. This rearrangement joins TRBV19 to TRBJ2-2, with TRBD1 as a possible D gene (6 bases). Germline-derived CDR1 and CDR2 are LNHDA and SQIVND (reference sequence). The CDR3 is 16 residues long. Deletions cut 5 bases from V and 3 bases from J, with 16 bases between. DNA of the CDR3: TGTGCCAGTAGTTTGACAGGTTTTTCCGACACCGGGGAGCTGTTTTTT. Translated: CASSLTGFSDTGELFF.

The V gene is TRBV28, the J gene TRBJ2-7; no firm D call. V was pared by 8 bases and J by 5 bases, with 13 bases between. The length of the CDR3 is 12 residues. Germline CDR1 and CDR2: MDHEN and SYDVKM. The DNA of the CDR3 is TGTGCCAGCTCTAGGGCCCAGGACGAGCAGTACTTC. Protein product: CASSRAQDEQYF.

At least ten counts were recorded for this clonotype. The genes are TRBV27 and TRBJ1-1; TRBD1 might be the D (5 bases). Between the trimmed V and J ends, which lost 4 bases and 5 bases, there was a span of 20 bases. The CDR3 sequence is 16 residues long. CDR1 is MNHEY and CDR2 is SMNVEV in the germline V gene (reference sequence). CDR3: CASSYGLGTGATEAFF. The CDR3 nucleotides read TGTGCCAGCAGTTATGGCCTAGGGACCGGGGCAACTGAAGCTTTCTTT.

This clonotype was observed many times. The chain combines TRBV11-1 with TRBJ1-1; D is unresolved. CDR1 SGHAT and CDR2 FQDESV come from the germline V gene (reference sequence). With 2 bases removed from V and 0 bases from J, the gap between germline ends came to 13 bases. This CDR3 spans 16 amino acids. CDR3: CASSLYPSGMNTEAFF. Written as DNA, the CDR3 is TGTGCCAGCAGCTTATACCCCAGCGGCATGAACACTGAAGCTTTCTTT.

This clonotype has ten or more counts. The DNA of the CDR3 is TGTGCCAGCAGTTTTGAGAAGGGGGGCCCCTACGAGCAGTACTTC. It is translated as CASSFEKGGPYEQYF. V is TRBV12-3 or TRBV12-4 and J is TRBJ2-7, with D possibly being TRBD1 or TRBD2 (6 bases each). V was clipped by 3 bases and J by 2 bases, with 14 bases between them. This CDR3 comprises 15 residues.

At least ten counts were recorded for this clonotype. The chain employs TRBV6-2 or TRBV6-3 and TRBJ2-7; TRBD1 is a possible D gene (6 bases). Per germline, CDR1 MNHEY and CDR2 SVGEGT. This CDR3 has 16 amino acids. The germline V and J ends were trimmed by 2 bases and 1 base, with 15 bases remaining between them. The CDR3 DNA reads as TGTGCCAGCAGTTACGGGCCGGACAGAATTTCCTACGAGCAGTACTTC. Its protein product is CASSYGPDRISYEQYF.

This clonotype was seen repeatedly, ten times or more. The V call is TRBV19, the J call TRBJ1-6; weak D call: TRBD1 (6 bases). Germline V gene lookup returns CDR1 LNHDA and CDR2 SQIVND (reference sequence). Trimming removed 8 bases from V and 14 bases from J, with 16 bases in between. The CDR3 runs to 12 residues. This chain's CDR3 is CASATGRRALHF. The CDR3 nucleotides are TGTGCCAGTGCGACAGGACGGAGAGCCCTCCACTTT.

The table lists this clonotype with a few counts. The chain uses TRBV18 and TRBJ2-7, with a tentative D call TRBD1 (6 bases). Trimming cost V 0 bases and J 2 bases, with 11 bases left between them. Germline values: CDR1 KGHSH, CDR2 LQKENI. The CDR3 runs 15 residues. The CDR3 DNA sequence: TGTGCCAGCTCACCACCTGTCAGGGGCCCCTACGAGCAGTACTTC. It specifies CASSPPVRGPYEQYF.